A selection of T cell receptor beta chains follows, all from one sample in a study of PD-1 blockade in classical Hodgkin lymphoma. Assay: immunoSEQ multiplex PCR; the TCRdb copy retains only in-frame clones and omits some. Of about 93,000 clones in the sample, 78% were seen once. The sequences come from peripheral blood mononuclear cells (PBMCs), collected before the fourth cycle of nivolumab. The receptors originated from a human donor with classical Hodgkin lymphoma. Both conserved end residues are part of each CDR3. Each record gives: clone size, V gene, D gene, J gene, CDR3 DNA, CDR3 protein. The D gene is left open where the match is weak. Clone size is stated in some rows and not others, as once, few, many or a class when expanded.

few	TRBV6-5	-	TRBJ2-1	TGTGCCAGCAGTCCCCCGTGGGGACTCAATGAGCAGTTCTTC	CASSPPWGLNEQFF
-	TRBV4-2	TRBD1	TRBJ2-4	TGTGCCAGCAGCCAACCAGGACAGGGGGGGTCAAAAAACATTCAGTACTTC	CASSQPGQGGSKNIQYF
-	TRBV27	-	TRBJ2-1	TGTGCCAGCAGTCTAAGTTGGGGTTCCTACAATGAGCAGTTCTTC	CASSLSWGSYNEQFF
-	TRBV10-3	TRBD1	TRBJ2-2	TGTGCCATCAGTGAAGACAGGGGTTCCGGGGAGCTGTTTTTT	CAISEDRGSGELFF
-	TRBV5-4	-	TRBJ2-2	TGTGCCAGCAGCGGCACCGGGACCGGGGAGCTGTTTTTT	CASSGTGTGELFF
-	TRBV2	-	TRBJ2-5	TGTGCCAGCAGTTTCCTTCTAGTAGCGATAGAGACCCAGTACTTC	CASSFLLVAIETQYF
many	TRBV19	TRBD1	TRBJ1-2	TGTGCCAGTAGTATAGTACAGGGGGCGAGTGGCTACACCTTC	CASSIVQGASGYTF
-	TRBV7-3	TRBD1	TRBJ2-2	TGTGCCAGCAGCGAGAGGGACAGGGGTACCGGGGAGCTGTTTTTT	CASSERDRGTGELFF
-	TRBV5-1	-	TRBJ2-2	TGCGCCACCCAGGACGGCGCGAACACCGGGGAGCTGTTTTTT	CATQDGANTGELFF
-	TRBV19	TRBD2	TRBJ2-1	TGTGCCAGTAGTATTACTAGCGGGGGGGACAATGAGCAGTTCTTC	CASSITSGGDNEQFF
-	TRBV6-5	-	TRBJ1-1	TGTGCCAGCAGCACGACACTTACTGCTTTCTTT	CASSTTLTAFF
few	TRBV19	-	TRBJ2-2	TGTGCCAGTAGCGATCAGGGTTTTCTCACCGGGGAGCTGTTTTTT	CASSDQGFLTGELFF
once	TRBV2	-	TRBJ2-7	TGTGCCAGTGGGTCCGGAACCTACGAGCAGTACTTC	CASGSGTYEQYF
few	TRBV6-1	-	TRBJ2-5	TGTGCCAGCAGTGAATATTTCAGGGCGTACCAAGAGACCCAGTACTTC	CASSEYFRAYQETQYF
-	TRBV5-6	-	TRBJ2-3	TGTGCCAGCAGCTTTCAAAACAGGGAGTACACAGATACGCAGTATTTT	CASSFQNREYTDTQYF
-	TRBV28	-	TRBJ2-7	TGTGCCAGCAGTCCCCGGACTCTCGAGCAGTACTTC	CASSPRTLEQYF
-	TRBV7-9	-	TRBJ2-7	TGTGCCAGCAGCTACGGGACCCTAGGTCCCTACGAGCAGTACTTC	CASSYGTLGPYEQYF
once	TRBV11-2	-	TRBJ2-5	TGTGCCAGCAGCGGAGACTTATTGGAGACCCAGTACTTC	CASSGDLLETQYF
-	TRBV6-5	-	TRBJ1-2	TGTGCCAGCAGTTACGACAGAGCTAACTATGGCTACACCTTC	CASSYDRANYGYTF
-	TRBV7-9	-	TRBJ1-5	TGTGCCAGCAGCCCTGACAGACTCAATCAGCCCCAGCATTTT	CASSPDRLNQPQHF
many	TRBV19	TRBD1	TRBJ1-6	TGTGCCAGTACGGCCTCGAATGACAGGGATAATTCACCCCTCCACTTT	CASTASNDRDNSPLHF
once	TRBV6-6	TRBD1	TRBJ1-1	TGTGCCAGCAGTTTTACAGGGGGATCTGAAGCTTTCTTT	CASSFTGGSEAFF
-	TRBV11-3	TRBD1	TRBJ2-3	TGTGCCAGCAGCTGGGGACAGCGCGGCACAGATACGCAGTATTTT	CASSWGQRGTDTQYF
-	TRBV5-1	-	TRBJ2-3	TGCGCCAGCAGCTTGGCTGAAGATACGCAGTATTTT	CASSLAEDTQYF
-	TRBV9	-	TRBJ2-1	TGTGCCAGCAGCGAGAAAACAGGGATATACAATGAGCAGTTCTTC	CASSEKTGIYNEQFF
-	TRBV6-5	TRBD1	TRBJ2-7	TGTGCCAGCAGTCGACAGGGGGCGACGTACGAGCAGTACTTC	CASSRQGATYEQYF
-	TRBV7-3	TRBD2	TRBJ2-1	TGTGCCAGCAGCCCGCGGACTAGCGGAAGGGATGAGCAGTTCTTC	CASSPRTSGRDEQFF
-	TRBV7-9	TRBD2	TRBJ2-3	TGTGCCAGCAGCTTACAGCGGGGGGGCCAAGATACGCAGTATTTT	CASSLQRGGQDTQYF
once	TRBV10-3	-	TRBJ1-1	TGTGCCATCAGTGGCGGACCGATGAACACTGAAGCTTTCTTT	CAISGGPMNTEAFF
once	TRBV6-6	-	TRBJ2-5	TGTGCCAGCAGTTACTCAACTATGGGGCAGACCCAGTACTTC	CASSYSTMGQTQYF
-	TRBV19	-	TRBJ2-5	TGTGCCAGTAGTATGCAGGGACGGCAGGACCTCCAAGAGACCCAGTACTTC	CASSMQGRQDLQETQYF
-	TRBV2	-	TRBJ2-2	TGTGCCAGCAGGACCGACACCGGGGAGCTGTTTTTT	CASRTDTGELFF
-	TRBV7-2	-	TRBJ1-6	TGTGCCAGCAGCTTAGCGGGTCCAATCGGGTCACCCCTCCACTTT	CASSLAGPIGSPLHF
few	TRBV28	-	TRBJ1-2	TGTGCCAGCTCGGGGGGCATGAACTATGGCTACACCTTC	CASSGGMNYGYTF
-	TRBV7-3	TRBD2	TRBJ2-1	TGTGCCAGCAGCTATCAAGGGACTAGCGGTAATGAGCAGTTCTTC	CASSYQGTSGNEQFF
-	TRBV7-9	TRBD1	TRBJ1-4	TGTGCCAGCAGTTCCGGGACAGGGGATGAAAAACTGTTTTTT	CASSSGTGDEKLFF
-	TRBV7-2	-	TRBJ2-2	TGTGCCAGCAGCTTTGTCAGGAACACCGGGGAGCTGTTTTTT	CASSFVRNTGELFF
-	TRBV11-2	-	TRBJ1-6	TGTGCCAGCAGCTTAGTACTGGGACACTCACCCCTCCACTTT	CASSLVLGHSPLHF
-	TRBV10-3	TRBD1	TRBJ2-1	TGTGCCATCAAAGCGACAGGGTCGAACAATGAGCAGTTCTTC	CAIKATGSNNEQFF
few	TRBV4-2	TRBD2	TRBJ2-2	TGTGCCAGCAGCCAGGTAGCGGGAGAGGCCGGGGAGCTGTTTTTT	CASSQVAGEAGELFF
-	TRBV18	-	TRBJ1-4	TGTGCCAGCTCACCAACTAGTGAAAAGGGTCTGTTTTTT	CASSPTSEKGLFF
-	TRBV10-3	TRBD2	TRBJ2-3	TGTGCCATCAGTGAGGGCGGGGGTACGCAGTATTTT	CAISEGGGTQYF
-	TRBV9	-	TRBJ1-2	TGTGCCAGCAGCGTACAGGGAGCTAACTATGGCTACACCTTC	CASSVQGANYGYTF
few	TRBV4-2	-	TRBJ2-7	TGTGCCAGCAGCCAAGACTCTAGGGGTTCCACTTCCTACGAGCAGTACTTC	CASSQDSRGSTSYEQYF
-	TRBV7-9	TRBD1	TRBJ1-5	TGTGCCAGCAGCGGACAGGAGAATCAGCCCCAGCATTTT	CASSGQENQPQHF
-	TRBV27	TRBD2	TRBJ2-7	TGTGCCAGCAGTTTAAGAGTACCCGTGGGACTATCTGCCGGGGCCCTACTCTTC	CASSLRVPVGLSAGALLF
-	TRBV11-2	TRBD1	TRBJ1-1	TGTGCCAGCAGCAAGGACAGGGCGGTAACTGAAGCTTTCTTT	CASSKDRAVTEAFF
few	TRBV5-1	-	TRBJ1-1	TGTGCCAGCAGCGCCGACACGAACACTGAAGCTTTCTTT	CASSADTNTEAFF
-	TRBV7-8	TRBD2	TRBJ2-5	TGTGCCAGCAGCTTAGAACCGTTGACTAGCGGAAACCAAGAGACCCAGTACTTC	CASSLEPLTSGNQETQYF
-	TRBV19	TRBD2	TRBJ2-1	TGTGCCAGTAGTATCCTAGCGGGAGGGCCATCCTACAATGAGCAGTTCTTC	CASSILAGGPSYNEQFF
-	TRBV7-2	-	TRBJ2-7	TGTGCCAGCAGCTCATACCGGGACTTAGCTGGCGTGAACGAGCAGTACTTC	CASSSYRDLAGVNEQYF
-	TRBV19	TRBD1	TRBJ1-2	TGTGCCAGTAGCGTCCGGGACAGGAATAACTATGGCTACACCTTC	CASSVRDRNNYGYTF
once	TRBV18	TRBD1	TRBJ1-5	TGTGCCAGCTCACCCCAGGGGGCCCCCAATCAGCCCCAGCATTTT	CASSPQGAPNQPQHF
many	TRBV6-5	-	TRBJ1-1	TGTGCCAGCAGTTACTCGATGAACGCTGAAGCTTTCTTT	CASSYSMNAEAFF